This section outlines one TCR beta chain sequence together with its context. Its antigen is undetermined. As defined, naive CD8 cells were CD45RO-negative and positively selected for CCR7, with terminally differentiated effector memory CD45RA+ cells excluded. The data were obtained in a study of shared clonotypes between healthy human individuals. General observations from the study: Sharing of clonotypes among donors was expected to vary with sequencing depth. Blood was the sole source, and tissue repertoires probably differ.

Produced via immunoSEQ multiplex PCR; TCRdb's table is partial and in-frame only. The sample records fewer than 800,000 clones, just over 90% being singletons. The CDR3 extends over 19 amino acids. V dropped 5 bases and J dropped 0 bases, with 23 bases sitting between them. The germline CDR1 and CDR2 sequences are LNHDA and SQIVND (reference sequence). Material for sequencing was naive CD8+ T cells sorted from blood. The receptor's source is a young man in good health. This chain connects TRBV19 to TRBJ2-4; perhaps D is TRBD1 or TRBD2 (7 bases each). CDR3: CASSARGGSTVLAKNIQYF. In DNA, the CDR3 is TGTGCCAGTAGTGCCAGGGGGGGGTCGACCGTACTAGCCAAAAACATTCAGTACTTC.